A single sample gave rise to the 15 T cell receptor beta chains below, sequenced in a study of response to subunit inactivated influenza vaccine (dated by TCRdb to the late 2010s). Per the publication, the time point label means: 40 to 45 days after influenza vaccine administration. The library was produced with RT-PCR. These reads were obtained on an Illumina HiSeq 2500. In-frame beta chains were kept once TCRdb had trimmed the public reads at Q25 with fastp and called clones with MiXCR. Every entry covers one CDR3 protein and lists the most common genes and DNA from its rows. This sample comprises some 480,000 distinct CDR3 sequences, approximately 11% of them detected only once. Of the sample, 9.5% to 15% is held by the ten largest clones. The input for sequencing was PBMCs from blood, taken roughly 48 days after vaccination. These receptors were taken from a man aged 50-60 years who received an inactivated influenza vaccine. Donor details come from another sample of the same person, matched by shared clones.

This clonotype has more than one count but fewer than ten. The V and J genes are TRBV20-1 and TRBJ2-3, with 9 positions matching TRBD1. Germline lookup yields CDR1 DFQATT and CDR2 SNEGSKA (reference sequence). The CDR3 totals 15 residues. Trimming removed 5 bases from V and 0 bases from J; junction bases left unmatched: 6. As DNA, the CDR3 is TGCAGTGCTGAGAACAGGGGGCGAAGCACAGATACGCAGTATTTT. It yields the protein CSAENRGRSTDTQYF.

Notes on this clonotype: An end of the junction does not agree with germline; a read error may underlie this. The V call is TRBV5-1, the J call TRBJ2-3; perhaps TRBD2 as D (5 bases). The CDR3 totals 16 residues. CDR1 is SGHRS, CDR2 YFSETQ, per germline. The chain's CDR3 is CASSLATRVEADTKYF. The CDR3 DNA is TGCGCCAGCAGCCTTGCTACCCGGGTGGAGGCAGATACGAAGTATTTT.

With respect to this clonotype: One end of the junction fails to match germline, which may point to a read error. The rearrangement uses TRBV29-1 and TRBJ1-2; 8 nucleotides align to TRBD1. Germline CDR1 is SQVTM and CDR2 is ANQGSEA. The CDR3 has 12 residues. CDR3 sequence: CSVEMGQAPRAF. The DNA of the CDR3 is TGCAGCGTTGAAATGGGACAGGCCCCCAGGGCCTTC. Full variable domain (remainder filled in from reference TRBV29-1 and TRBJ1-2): SAVISQKPSRDICQRGTSLTIQCQVDSQVTMMFWYRQQPGQSLTLIATANQGSEATYESGFVIDKFPISRPNLTFSTLTVSNMSPEDSSIYLCSVEMGQAPRAFGSGTRLTVV.

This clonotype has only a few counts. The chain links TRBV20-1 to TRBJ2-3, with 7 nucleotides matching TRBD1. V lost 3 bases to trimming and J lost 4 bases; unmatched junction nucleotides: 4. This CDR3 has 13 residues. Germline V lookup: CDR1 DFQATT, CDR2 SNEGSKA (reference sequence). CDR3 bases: TGCAGTGCTAGTCGAGGGGGCCCAGATACGCAGTATTTT. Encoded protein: CSASRGGPDTQYF.

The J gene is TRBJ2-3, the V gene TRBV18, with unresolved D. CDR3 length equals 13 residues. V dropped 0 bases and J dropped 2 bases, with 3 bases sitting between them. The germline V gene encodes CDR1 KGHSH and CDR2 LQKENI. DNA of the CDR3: TGTGCCAGCTCACCACCGGTCACAGATACGCAGTATTTT. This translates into CASSPPVTDTQYF.

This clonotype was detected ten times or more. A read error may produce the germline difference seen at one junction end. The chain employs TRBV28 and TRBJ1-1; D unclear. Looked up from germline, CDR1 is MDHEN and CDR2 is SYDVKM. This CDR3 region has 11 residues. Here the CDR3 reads CASSLGREAFF. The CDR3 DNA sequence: TGCGCCAGCAGCTTGGGCAGGGAAGCTTTCTTT.

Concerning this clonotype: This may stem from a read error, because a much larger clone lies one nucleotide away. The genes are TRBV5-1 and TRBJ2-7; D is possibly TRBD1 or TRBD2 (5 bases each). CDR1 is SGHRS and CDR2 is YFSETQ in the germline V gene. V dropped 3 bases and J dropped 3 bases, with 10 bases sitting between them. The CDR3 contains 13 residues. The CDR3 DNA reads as TGCGCCAGCAGCTGGGACGATCTCTACGAGCAGTACTTC. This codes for CASSWDDLYEQYF.

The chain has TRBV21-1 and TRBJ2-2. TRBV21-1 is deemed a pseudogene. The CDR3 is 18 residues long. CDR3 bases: TGTGCCAGCAGCAAAACGGGAGTAACGTCGGGTGTCACCGGGGAGCTGTTTTTT. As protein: CASSKTGVTSGVTGELFF.

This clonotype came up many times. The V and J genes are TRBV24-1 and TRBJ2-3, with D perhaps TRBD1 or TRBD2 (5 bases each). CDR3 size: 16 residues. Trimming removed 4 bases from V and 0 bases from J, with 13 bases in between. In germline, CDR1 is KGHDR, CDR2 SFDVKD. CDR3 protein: CATSDPGTPSTDTQYF. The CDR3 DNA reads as TGTGCCACCAGTGACCCAGGGACGCCGAGCACAGATACGCAGTATTTT.

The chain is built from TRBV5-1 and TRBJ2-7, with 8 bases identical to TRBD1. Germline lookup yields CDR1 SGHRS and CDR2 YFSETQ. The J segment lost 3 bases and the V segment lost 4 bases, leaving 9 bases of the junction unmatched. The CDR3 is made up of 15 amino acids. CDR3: CASSTRTGMVYEQYF. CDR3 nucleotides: TGCGCCAGCAGCACCCGGACAGGGATGGTCTACGAGCAGTACTTC.

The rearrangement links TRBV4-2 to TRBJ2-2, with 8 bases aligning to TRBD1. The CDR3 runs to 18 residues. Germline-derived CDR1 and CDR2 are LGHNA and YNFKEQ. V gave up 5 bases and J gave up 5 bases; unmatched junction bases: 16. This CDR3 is CASSSWTGKLYETGELFF. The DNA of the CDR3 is TGTGCCAGCAGCTCATGGACAGGGAAATTGTATGAGACCGGGGAGCTGTTTTTT.

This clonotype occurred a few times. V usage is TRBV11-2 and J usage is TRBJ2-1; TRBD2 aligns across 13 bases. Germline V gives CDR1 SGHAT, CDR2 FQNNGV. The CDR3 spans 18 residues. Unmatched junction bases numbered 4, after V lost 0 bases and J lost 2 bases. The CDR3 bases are TGTGCCAGCAGCTTAGATTTTACTAGCGGGGGGGCCTACAATGAGCAGTTCTTC. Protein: CASSLDFTSGGAYNEQFF.

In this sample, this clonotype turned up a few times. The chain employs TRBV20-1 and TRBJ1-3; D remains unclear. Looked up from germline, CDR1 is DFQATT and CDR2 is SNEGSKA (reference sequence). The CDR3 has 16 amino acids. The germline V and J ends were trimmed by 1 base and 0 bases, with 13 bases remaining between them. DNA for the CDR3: TGCAGTGCTAGAGTCCCGGGCACGTACTCTGGAAACACCATATATTTT. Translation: CSARVPGTYSGNTIYF.

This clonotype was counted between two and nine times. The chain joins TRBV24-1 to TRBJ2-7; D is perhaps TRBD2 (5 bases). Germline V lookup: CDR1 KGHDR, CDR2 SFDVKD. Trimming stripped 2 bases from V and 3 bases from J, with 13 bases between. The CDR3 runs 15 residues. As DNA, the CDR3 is TGTGCCACCAGTGATTCTTCCGGACTTATCTACGAGCAGTACTTC. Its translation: CATSDSSGLIYEQYF.

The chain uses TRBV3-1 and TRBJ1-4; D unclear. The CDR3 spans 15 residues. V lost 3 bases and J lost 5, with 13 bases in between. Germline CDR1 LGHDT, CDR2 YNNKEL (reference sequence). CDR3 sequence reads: CASSHRLRKNEKLFF. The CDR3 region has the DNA TGTGCCAGCAGCCATCGTTTGAGAAAGAATGAAAAACTGTTTTTT. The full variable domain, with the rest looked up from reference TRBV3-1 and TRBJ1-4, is DTAVSQTPKYLVTQMGNDKSIKCEQNLGHDTMYWYKQDSKKFLKIMFSYNNKELIINETVPNRFSPKSPDKAHLNLHINSLELGDSAVYFCASSHRLRKNEKLFFGSGTQLSVL.